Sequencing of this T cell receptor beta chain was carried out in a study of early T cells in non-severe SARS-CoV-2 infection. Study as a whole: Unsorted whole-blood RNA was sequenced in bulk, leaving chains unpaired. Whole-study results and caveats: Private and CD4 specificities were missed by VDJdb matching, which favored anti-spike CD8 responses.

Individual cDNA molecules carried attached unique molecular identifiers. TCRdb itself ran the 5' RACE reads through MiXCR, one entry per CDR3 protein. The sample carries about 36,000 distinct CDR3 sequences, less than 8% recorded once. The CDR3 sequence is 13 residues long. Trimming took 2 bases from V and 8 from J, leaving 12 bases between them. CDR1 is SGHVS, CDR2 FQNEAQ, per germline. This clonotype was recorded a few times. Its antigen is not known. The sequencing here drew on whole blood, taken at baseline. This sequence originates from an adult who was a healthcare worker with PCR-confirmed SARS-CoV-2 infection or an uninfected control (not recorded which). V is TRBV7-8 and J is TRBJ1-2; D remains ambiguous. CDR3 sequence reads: CASSLKGGRGYTF. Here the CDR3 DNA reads TGTGCCAGCAGCTTAAAGGGAGGGAGAGGCTACACCTTC.